Here is one TCR beta chain with its context. Its antigen is not known. Sequencing targeted expressed TCRB transcripts, as all isolated RNA had been reverse transcribed. This table comes from immunoSEQ multiplex PCR, and its TCRdb copy is limited to in-frame clones, with some not included. Of tens of thousands of clones in the sample, approximately 60% were seen once. This specimen belongs to a study of beta chain features in type 1 diabetes. Whole-study context: Cells sorted and examined across all samples totaled roughly 100,000,000.

Every sorted population was more than 95% pure. General study results and limits: Insertions at VDJ junctions were less frequent in type 1 diabetes patients. These patients also deleted more nucleotides at the same junctions. A moderate, significant TCRB CDR3 shortening appeared in type 1 diabetes across four CD4+ subsets. A possible short-template PCR bias applies equally to patients and controls.

Sequences were obtained from Tregs from blood. The receptor was derived from a man under 40 with type 1 diabetes. Some clones in this sample may be carry-over from other donors' samples.

The CDR3 region is CASSNHSNYGYTF. CDR3 in DNA: TGCGCCAGCAGCAATCACTCTAACTATGGCTACACCTTC. The genes are TRBV5-1 and TRBJ1-2, with no clear D. Germline assignment: CDR1 SGHRS and CDR2 YFSETQ. The V gene lost 4 bases and the J gene lost 0 bases, with 7 bases spanning the gap. This CDR3 region has 13 residues.